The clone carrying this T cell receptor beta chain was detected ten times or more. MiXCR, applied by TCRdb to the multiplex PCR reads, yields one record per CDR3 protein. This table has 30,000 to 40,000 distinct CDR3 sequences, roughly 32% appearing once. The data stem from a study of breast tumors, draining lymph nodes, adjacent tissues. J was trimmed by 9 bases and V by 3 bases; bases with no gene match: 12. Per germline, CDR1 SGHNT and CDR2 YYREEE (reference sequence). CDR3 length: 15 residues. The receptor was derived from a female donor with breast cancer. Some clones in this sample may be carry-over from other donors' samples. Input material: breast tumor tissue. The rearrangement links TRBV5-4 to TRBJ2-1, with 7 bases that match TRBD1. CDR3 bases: TGTGCCAGCAGCTATCAACAGGGGACACAAGCTGAGCAGTTCTTC. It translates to CASSYQQGTQAEQFF.